This passage covers 22 T cell receptor beta chains from one sample sequenced in a study of Graves' ophthalmopathy and Graves' hyperthyroidism. RNA transcripts were the source from which TCR beta CDR3 regions were amplified. The authors performed first-round RT-PCR with HTBI primers and then a second-round multiplex PCR. Each CDR3 protein gets one entry after TCRdb re-called the multiplex PCR reads with MiXCR. The table has about 740,000 distinct CDR3 sequences, about 44% seen once. Sequenced input: peripheral blood. The receptors were sampled from an adult man with Graves' ophthalmopathy.

V is TRBV30 and J is TRBJ2-7; TRBD1 is a possible D gene (5 bases). The V gene lost 2 bases and the J gene lost 2 bases, with 19 bases spanning the gap. From germline, CDR1 is GTSNPN and CDR2 SVGIG (reference sequence). This CDR3 contains 16 residues. Here the CDR3 reads CAWSPTLFRVTYEQYF. The CDR3 coding sequence is TGTGCCTGGAGTCCAACCTTGTTCAGGGTCACCTACGAGCAGTACTTC.

The gene calls are TRBV2 and TRBJ1-4; TRBD1 might be the D (5 bases). The V end lost 6 bases, the J end lost 5 bases, and 22 bases lay between the germline ends. From germline, CDR1 is SNHLY and CDR2 FYNNEI. CDR3 size: 17 residues. The CDR3: CASSPNIQHRNNEKLFF. As DNA, the CDR3 is TGTGCCAGCAGCCCCAACATTCAACACAGGAACAATGAAAAACTGTTTTTT.

Regarding this clonotype: Given a much more abundant clone one base away, this may be a read error. The genes are TRBV19 and TRBJ1-6; no clear D. This CDR3 comprises 15 residues. Germline V lookup: CDR1 LNHDA, CDR2 SQIVND (reference sequence). Trimming removed 5 bases from V and 4 bases from J, with 12 bases in between. The CDR3 here is CASSARAGYNSPLHF. CDR3 coding DNA: TGTGCCAGTAGTGCGCGGGCGGGATATAATTCACCCCTCCACTTT. Based on the CDR3 plus reference TRBV19 and TRBJ1-6, the full variable domain is DGGITQSPKYLFRKEGQNVTLSCEQNLNHDAMYWYRQDPGQGLRLIYYSQIVNDFQKGDIAEGYSVSREKKESFPLTVTSAQKNPTAFYLCASSARAGYNSPLHFGNGTRLTVT.

This clonotype was recorded many times. The V gene is TRBV24-1, the J gene TRBJ1-1; 8 bases line up with TRBD1. The CDR3 loop spans 15 amino acids. The V segment lost 2 bases and the J segment 3 bases; nucleotides outside the gene matches: 4. Germline V CDR1 and CDR2: KGHDR, SFDVKD. This CDR3 is CATSDSRQGHTEAFF. The CDR3 coding sequence is TGTGCCACCAGTGATTCGCGACAGGGGCACACTGAAGCTTTCTTT.

V is TRBV11-1 and J is TRBJ1-5; D unclear. The length of the CDR3 is 15 residues. V shed 5 bases and J shed 3 bases, with 14 bases lying between them. Germline assignment: CDR1 SGHAT and CDR2 FQDESV (reference sequence). This CDR3 reads CASSASGRNNQPQHF. As DNA, the CDR3 is TGTGCCAGCAGCGCTTCGGGCCGGAACAATCAGCCCCAGCATTTT.

As for this clonotype: One base away lies a much larger clone, so this may be a sequencing read error. The chain has TRBV25-1 and TRBJ2-7; D gene ambiguous. Germline CDR1 reads MGHDK; CDR2 reads SYGVNS. The CDR3 contains 13 residues. The CDR3 region has the DNA TGTGCCAGCAGCTTACTCCGGGCAGACGAGCAGTGCTTC. Protein sequence: CASSLLRADEQCF.

Here the CDR3 reads CASRTRTDGSYEQYF. DNA of the CDR3: TGTGCCAGCAGGACTCGGACAGACGGATCCTACGAGCAGTACTTC. The chain carries TRBV3-1 and TRBJ2-7; a possible D gene is TRBD1 (6 bases). In germline, CDR1 is LGHDT, CDR2 YNNKEL (reference sequence). This CDR3 region has 15 residues. V was trimmed by 6 bases and J by 1 base, leaving 16 bases between them.

The chain combines TRBV7-3 with TRBJ2-7; possibly TRBD1 for D (5 bases). V lost 5 bases to trimming and J lost 1 base, with 15 bases between them. CDR1 is SGHTA and CDR2 is FQGTGA in the germline V gene. This CDR3 region has 15 residues. In DNA, the CDR3 is TGTGCCAGCAGCGCAACCCAGGGTAGGTCCTACGAGCAGTACTTC. Protein: CASSATQGRSYEQYF. Using reference TRBV7-3 and TRBJ2-7 for the parts outside the CDR3, the full variable domain is GAGVSQTPSNKVTEKGKYVELRCDPISGHTALYWYRQSLGQGPEFLIYFQGTGAADDSGLPNDRFFAVRPEGSVSTLKIQRTERGDSAVYLCASSATQGRSYEQYFGPGTRLTVT.

The V gene is TRBV19, the J gene TRBJ1-1; tentative D call: TRBD1 (6 bases). Germline V gene sequence: CDR1 LNHDA, CDR2 SQIVND (reference sequence). This CDR3 has 14 amino acids. The ends were cut back, 9 bases at V and 3 bases at J, with 17 bases in the middle. The CDR3: CASSQEEGDTEAFF. As DNA, the CDR3 is TGTGCCAGCAGCCAGGAGGAGGGGGACACTGAAGCTTTCTTT. Complete variable domain (other parts from reference TRBV19 and TRBJ1-1): DGGITQSPKYLFRKEGQNVTLSCEQNLNHDAMYWYRQDPGQGLRLIYYSQIVNDFQKGDIAEGYSVSREKKESFPLTVTSAQKNPTAFYLCASSQEEGDTEAFFGQGTRLTVV.

The V call is TRBV7-9, the J call TRBJ2-7, with 8 positions matching TRBD2. The CDR3 extends over 14 amino acids. V dropped 3 bases and J dropped 6; count of bases not matched to a gene: 7. The germline V gene encodes CDR1 SEHNR and CDR2 FQNEAQ (reference sequence). In nucleotides, the CDR3 is TGTGCCAGCAGCTTGTTAGCGGGGCCCCTCGAGCAGTACTTC. Its translation: CASSLLAGPLEQYF.

The chain uses TRBV7-3 and TRBJ1-2, with D possibly matching TRBD1 (5 bases). Germline-derived CDR1 and CDR2 are SGHTA and FQGTGA. The CDR3 runs to 16 residues. The germline V and J ends were trimmed by 2 bases and 1 base, with 14 bases remaining between them. The CDR3 DNA follows: TGTGCCAGCAGCTTAGGGCGGAGGGGACGTAACTATGGCTACACCTTC. Its translation is CASSLGRRGRNYGYTF.

Points on this clonotype: This clone may be a read error of a much larger clone one base away. CDR3 protein: CASRRQGSSTRELFF. The CDR3 DNA sequence: TGTGCCAGCAGACGACAGGGATCGTCCACCAGGGAGCTGTTTTTT. V usage is TRBV25-1 and J usage is TRBJ2-2, with 7 bases aligning to TRBD1. The CDR3 has 15 amino acids. The germline gives CDR1 MGHDK, CDR2 SYGVNS.

CDR3 DNA sequence: TGTGCCAGCAGTGAAGAGACGCCAAAATATGGCTACACCTTC. It codes for CASSEETPKYGYTF. This rearrangement joins TRBV2 to TRBJ1-2; D is ambiguous. Deletions cut 1 base from V and 5 bases from J, with 11 bases between. CDR1 SNHLY and CDR2 FYNNEI come from the germline V gene. The CDR3 runs 14 residues.

Comment on this clonotype: A junction end diverges from the germline sequence, so it may reflect a read error. The genes are TRBV9 and TRBJ1-1, with unresolved D. Germline V lookup: CDR1 SGDLS, CDR2 YYNGEE. The CDR3 runs 15 residues. The CDR3 DNA reads TGTGCCAGCGGCGTACTAGACAACCTGTACACTGAAGCTTTCTTT. Translation gives CASGVLDNLYTEAFF. Full variable domain (remainder filled in from reference TRBV9 and TRBJ1-1): DSGVTQTPKHLITATGQRVTLRCSPRSGDLSVYWYQQSLDQGLQFLIQYYNGEERAKGNILERFSAQQFPDLHSELNLSSLELGDSALYFCASGVLDNLYTEAFFGQGTRLTVV.

This clonotype was seen only a few times. The V and J genes are TRBV20-1 and TRBJ2-2; D call uncertain. Trimming shortened V by 3 bases and J by 6 bases, and 23 bases separated the two germline ends. The V gene's germline CDR1 is DFQATT and CDR2 SNEGSKA (reference sequence). The CDR3 is made up of 17 amino acids. The CDR3 DNA reads TGCAGTGCTAGTGCCGTCGGAAAGGGTGTGGTTGCCGGGGAGCTGTTTTTT. Its translation: CSASAVGKGVVAGELFF.

This clonotype came up a few times. V and J are TRBV9 and TRBJ2-5; perhaps TRBD1 as D (6 bases). CDR1 is SGDLS and CDR2 is YYNGEE in the germline V gene. The CDR3 sequence is 17 residues long. V lost 4 bases and J lost 1, with 20 bases in between. This chain's CDR3 is CASSQAAGVGPQETQYF. The CDR3 DNA follows: TGTGCCAGCAGCCAAGCGGCAGGGGTTGGGCCCCAAGAGACCCAGTACTTC.

This clonotype was seen only a few times. The chain combines TRBV19 with TRBJ2-7, with D maybe TRBD2 (6 bases). CDR1 and CDR2 from the germline V gene are LNHDA and SQIVND (reference sequence). Trimming removed 1 base from V and 7 bases from J, with 17 bases in between. The CDR3 totals 15 residues. This CDR3 is CASSIVPQGLREQYF. CDR3 DNA: TGTGCCAGTAGTATAGTCCCCCAGGGACTGAGGGAGCAGTACTTC.

This clonotype came up many times. The chain has TRBV25-1 and TRBJ1-2; D is perhaps TRBD1 (5 bases). The germline V gene encodes CDR1 MGHDK and CDR2 SYGVNS. The CDR3 loop spans 14 amino acids. Trimming cost V 6 bases and J 11 bases, with 22 bases left between them. DNA for the CDR3: TGTGCCAGCAGCCGAGACCAGAAGGGGAAGGGATACACCTTC. It specifies CASSRDQKGKGYTF.

The chain joins TRBV12-3 or TRBV12-4 to TRBJ1-4; D is undetermined. V lost 6 bases and J lost 5, with 7 bases in between. CDR3 length: 12 residues. CDR3 sequence (DNA): TGTGCCAGCAGCCCTTACAATGAAAAACTGTTTTTT. Translation gives CASSPYNEKLFF.

On this clonotype: A junction boundary mismatches the germline segment, possibly from a read error. This sequence joins TRBV7-9 and TRBJ2-5; weak D call: TRBD2 (5 bases). The germline V gene has CDR1 SEHNR and CDR2 FQNEAQ (reference sequence). CDR3 length: 14 residues. The CDR3 reads CASGLNSGQETQYF. CDR3 DNA: TGTGCCAGCGGCTTGAACTCGGGGCAAGAGACCCAGTACTTC.

This clonotype was recorded many times. The chain couples TRBV10-1 to TRBJ1-1; D is uncertain. V was clipped by 0 bases and J by 11 bases, with 16 bases between them. The CDR3 is 14 residues long. Germline CDR1 WNHNN, CDR2 SYGVQD (reference sequence). The DNA for the CDR3 is TGCGCCAGCAGTGAGTCGACTCGGCAACCGCGGGCTTTCTTT. It specifies CASSESTRQPRAFF.

The chain employs TRBV12-3 or TRBV12-4 and TRBJ2-7, with TRBD2 identical over 11 bases. J lost 7 bases, V lost 4 bases, and 3 bases had no gene match. The CDR3 consists of 13 residues. The DNA for the CDR3 is TGTGCCAGCAGTTCCGCTAGCGGGGGGGAGCAGTACTTC. Encoded protein: CASSSASGGEQYF.